These T cell receptor beta chains were read from a single sample in a study of human T cells and chemical hapten exposure. TCRdb re-derived calls from the RACE reads in MiXCR, one entry per CDR3 protein. The sample holds about 260,000 distinct CDR3 sequences; approximately 8.6% are singletons and the top ten take 2.3%. Sequencing was performed on whole blood, taken in connection with sensitization to the hapten diphenylcyclopropenone (DPC). These receptors were obtained from a woman in her thirties or forties with alopecia areata. Some clones in this sample may be carry-over from other donors' samples. Both conserved end residues are part of each CDR3. D genes are given only for firm matches. Some rows have no size entry. The others give once, few or many, or a class for an expanded clone.

size	D	V	J	DNA	CDR3
-	-	TRBV2	TRBJ2-3	TGTGCCGGCAGTGACCTGGGACACATCACAGATACGCAGTATTTT	CAGSDLGHITDTQYF
many	-	TRBV2	TRBJ2-5	TGTGCCAGCAGTGGAGGGGCCAGATTCCAAGAGACCCAGTACTTC	CASSGGARFQETQYF
-	-	TRBV15	TRBJ2-6	TGTGCCACCAGCAGAGATCGGGCAGGGTTGGGGGCCAACGTCCTGACTTTC	CATSRDRAGLGANVLTF
-	TRBD2	TRBV28	TRBJ2-5	TGTGCCAGCAGTTCTTACAGCGGGAACCAAGAGACCCAGTACTTC	CASSSYSGNQETQYF
-	-	TRBV7-2	TRBJ2-7	TGTGCCAGCAGCTCGGACGGGGTAAAGCAGTACTTC	CASSSDGVKQYF
-	TRBD2	TRBV11-2	TRBJ2-7	TGTGCCAGCCGGGACTACCACTACGAGCAGTACTTC	CASRDYHYEQYF
many	TRBD2	TRBV7-2	TRBJ2-5	TGTGCCAGCAGCTTACAGACTAGCGAAGAGACCCAGTACTTC	CASSLQTSEETQYF
-	TRBD2	TRBV3-1	TRBJ2-1	TGTGCCAGCAGCCCCTGGACTAGCGGGAGAACGGGGGAGCAGTTCTTC	CASSPWTSGRTGEQFF
few	TRBD1	TRBV28	TRBJ2-7	TGTGCCAGCAGTTTATCATCGACAGGGCACCACGAGCAGTACTTC	CASSLSSTGHHEQYF
few	-	TRBV20-1	TRBJ2-1	TGCAGTGCTAGACTTGCGGAGAGCTACAATGAGCAGTTCTTC	CSARLAESYNEQFF
-	-	TRBV6-6	TRBJ2-7	TGTGCCAGCAGTCGTGACAGGGAGGGGTCCTACGAGCAGTACTTC	CASSRDREGSYEQYF
-	-	TRBV10-3	TRBJ1-1	TGTGCCATCAGTGATCGAGGGAACACTGAAGCTTTCTTT	CAISDRGNTEAFF
-	-	TRBV12-3/TRBV12-4	TRBJ2-3	TGTGCCAGCAGTCTCCGGCAGGCCGGGGATACGCAGTATTTT	CASSLRQAGDTQYF
many	TRBD1	TRBV12-3/TRBV12-4	TRBJ2-7	TGTGCCAGCAGCCGGGACAGCGGCTACGAGCAGTACTTC	CASSRDSGYEQYF
many	-	TRBV5-1	TRBJ1-3	TGCGCCAGCAGCCGTGACTCAGCGGTGCTCTCTGGAAACACCATATATTTT	CASSRDSAVLSGNTIYF
-	TRBD1	TRBV6-4	TRBJ1-5	TGTGCCAGCCAGGCGCTCGAGGACAGGGGACCCATCGGCAATCAGCCCCAGCATTTT	CASQALEDRGPIGNQPQHF
few	TRBD1	TRBV12-3/TRBV12-4	TRBJ1-2	TGTGCCAGCAGTCCGAGGACAGGGGCCTATGGCTACACCTTC	CASSPRTGAYGYTF
-	-	TRBV20-1	TRBJ2-7	TGCAGTGCTAGCTCGGATTCCTACGAGCAGTACTTC	CSASSDSYEQYF
many	-	TRBV4-3	TRBJ1-4	TGCGCCAGCAGCCAGAATTTCCGAGAGGAAAAACTGTTTTTT	CASSQNFREEKLFF
once	-	TRBV20-1	TRBJ2-7	TGCAGTGCAACCCAAGGGCCTGGACCCTACGAGCAGTACTTC	CSATQGPGPYEQYF
many	-	TRBV4-3	TRBJ2-3	TGCGCCAGCAGCCAAGTCCCTGGAGATACGCAGTATTTT	CASSQVPGDTQYF
many	-	TRBV6-5	TRBJ1-2	TGTGCCAGCAGTTACGCGGGGATTGGGTATGGCTACACCTTC	CASSYAGIGYGYTF
-	TRBD1	TRBV5-1	TRBJ2-3	TGCGCCAGCAGCTCCTCTACAGGGGGAAGCACAGATACGCAGTATTTT	CASSSSTGGSTDTQYF
few	TRBD1	TRBV6-1	TRBJ1-3	TGTGCCAGCAGCCGACAGGGCTCAACTGGAAACACCATATATTTT	CASSRQGSTGNTIYF
-	TRBD2	TRBV14	TRBJ2-7	TGTGCCAGCAGCCTAGCGGGAGGGGCCTCCTACGAGCAGTACTTC	CASSLAGGASYEQYF
few	TRBD1	TRBV7-9	TRBJ2-7	TGTGCCAGCAGCTCCCAGCGACAGGGGTCCTTATTTAAGTACGAGCAGTACTTC	CASSSQRQGSLFKYEQYF
few	-	TRBV7-2	TRBJ2-7	TGTGCCAGCAGCTTAGGTAAACCTCAGCCCTACGAGCAGTACTTC	CASSLGKPQPYEQYF
many	-	TRBV28	TRBJ2-3	TGTGCCAGCAGCCCTAGTGACAGTCTCACAGATACGCAGTATTTT	CASSPSDSLTDTQYF
few	-	TRBV28	TRBJ2-3	TGTGCCAGCAAGGGGCTTATGTCAGATACGCAGTATTTT	CASKGLMSDTQYF
-	-	TRBV28	TRBJ1-1	TGTGCCAGCAGGACAGTACAGGAGCACACTGAAGCTTTCTTT	CASRTVQEHTEAFF
many	TRBD1	TRBV12-3/TRBV12-4	TRBJ1-1	TGTGCCAGCAGTTCAGGGGGTTCGGGGTTTACTGAAGCTTTCTTT	CASSSGGSGFTEAFF
many	TRBD2	TRBV13	TRBJ2-3	TGTGCCAGCAGCACGACTAGCGGGAGGGTCCCGCAGTATTTT	CASSTTSGRVPQYF
few	-	TRBV6-2/TRBV6-3	TRBJ1-5	TGTGCCAGCACCGGAAGCAATCAGCCCCAGCATTTT	CASTGSNQPQHF
-	-	TRBV3-1	TRBJ1-2	TGTGCCAGCAGCACATGGTATGGCTACACCTTC	CASSTWYGYTF
few	-	TRBV27	TRBJ2-3	TGTGCCAGCAGTTTAAAGGGGGGCACAGATACGCAGTATTTT	CASSLKGGTDTQYF
few	TRBD1	TRBV6-4	TRBJ2-3	TGTGCCAGCTCCCGGACAGGGGACGCAGATACGCAGTATTTT	CASSRTGDADTQYF
-	TRBD2	TRBV20-1	TRBJ2-1	TGCAGTGCTGACAACCTAGCGGGAGGGCCCTCCAATGAGCAGTTCTTC	CSADNLAGGPSNEQFF
few	TRBD1	TRBV4-3	TRBJ2-2	TGCGCCAGCAGCCAAGAGACAGGGATCGGGGAGCTGTTTTTT	CASSQETGIGELFF
few	-	TRBV29-1	TRBJ2-5	TGCAGCGTTGGTAACCAAGAGACCCAGTACTTC	CSVGNQETQYF
-	TRBD2	TRBV6-6	TRBJ2-7	TGTGCCAGCAGTGGGGGTAGCGGGAGGCCCCTCTACGAGCAGTACTTC	CASSGGSGRPLYEQYF
-	TRBD1	TRBV5-6	TRBJ2-2	TGTGCCAGCAGCTTGCATCGACAGGGGCTTACCGGGGAGCTGTTTTTT	CASSLHRQGLTGELFF